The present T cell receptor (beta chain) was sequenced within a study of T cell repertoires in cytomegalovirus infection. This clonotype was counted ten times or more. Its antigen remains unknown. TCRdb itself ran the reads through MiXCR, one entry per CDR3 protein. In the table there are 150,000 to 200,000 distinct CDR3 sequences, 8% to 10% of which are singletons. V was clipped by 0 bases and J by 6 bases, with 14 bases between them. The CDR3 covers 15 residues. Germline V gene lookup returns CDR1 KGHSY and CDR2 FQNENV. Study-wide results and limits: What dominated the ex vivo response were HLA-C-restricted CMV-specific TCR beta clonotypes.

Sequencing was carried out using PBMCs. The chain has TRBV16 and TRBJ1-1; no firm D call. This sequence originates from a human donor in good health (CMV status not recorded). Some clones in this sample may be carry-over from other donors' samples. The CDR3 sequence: CASSQSRSMVAEAFF. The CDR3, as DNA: TGTGCCAGCAGCCAATCCCGCAGTATGGTAGCTGAAGCTTTCTTT.